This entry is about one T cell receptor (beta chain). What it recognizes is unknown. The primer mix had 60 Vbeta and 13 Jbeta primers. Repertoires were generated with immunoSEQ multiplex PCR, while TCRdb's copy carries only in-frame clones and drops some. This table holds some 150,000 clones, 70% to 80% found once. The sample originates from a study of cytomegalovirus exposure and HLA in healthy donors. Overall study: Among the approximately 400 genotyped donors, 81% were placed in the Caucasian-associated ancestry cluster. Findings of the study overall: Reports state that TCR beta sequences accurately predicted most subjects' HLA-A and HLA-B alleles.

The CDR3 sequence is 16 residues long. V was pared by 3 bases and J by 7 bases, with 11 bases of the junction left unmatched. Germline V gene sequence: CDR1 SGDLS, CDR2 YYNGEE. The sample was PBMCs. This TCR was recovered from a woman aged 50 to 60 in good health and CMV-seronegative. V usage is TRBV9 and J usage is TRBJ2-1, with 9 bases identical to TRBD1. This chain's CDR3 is CASSENRDRESNEQFF. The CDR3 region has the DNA TGTGCCAGCAGCGAAAACCGGGACAGGGAATCAAATGAGCAGTTCTTC.